Sequencing of this T cell receptor (beta chain) was carried out in a study of T cells in Graves' hyperthyroidism and ophthalmopathy. Study-wide findings and caveats: Ophthalmopathy and stable hyperthyroidism were separated by a 13 V-J model.

TCR beta CDR3 regions were amplified from RNA. The HTBI primer set drove a first-round RT-PCR of the TCR CDR3. TCRdb re-derived calls from the multiplex PCR reads in MiXCR, one entry per CDR3 protein. This sample has about 690,000 distinct CDR3 sequences, with about 18% found just once. The study defined stable Graves' hyperthyroidism as no ophthalmopathy progression within 18 months. The CDR3 sequence is 14 residues long. Germline values: CDR1 SEHNR, CDR2 FQNEAQ (reference sequence). A remark on this clonotype: Its specificity is unknown.

The clonotype comes from a man in his fifties or sixties with Graves' hyperthyroidism. Source material: blood. This sequence joins TRBV7-9 and TRBJ2-1, with a weak D call TRBD2 (5 bases). The last part of the DNA fits TRBJ2-7 better; the J call may be wrong. CDR3 in amino acids: CASSLNAEEGEQYF. The CDR3 DNA is TGTGCCAGCAGCCTAAACGCCGAAGAGGGTGAGCAGTACTTC.